The sequence of this TCR beta chain was determined in a study of T cells in localized non-small cell lung cancer. Whole-study findings and limits: Heterogeneity stays possible, as sequencing covered only one tumor region. Uninvolved neighboring lung showed the greatest T cell clonality, exceeding tumor. Prolonged overall survival went with higher T cell density in the blood.

About this clone: Its antigen is as yet unknown.

TCRdb's copy holds only in-frame clones and misses some; the assay was immunoSEQ multiplex PCR. This table holds about 33,000 clones, roughly 88% found once. Trimming left V 0 bases short and J 15 bases short, with 15 bases between. CDR3 size: 13 residues. The germline CDR1 and CDR2 sequences are LNHNV and YYDKDF (reference sequence). V gene TRBV15 combines with J gene TRBJ2-1; D ambiguous. Specimen: peripheral blood, collected before any cancer treatment. This clonotype was sampled from a man between 35 and 75 years old with stage I lung adenocarcinoma. CDR3 protein: CATSRDLMETGFF. CDR3 nucleotides: TGTGCCACCAGCAGAGACCTCATGGAAACGGGGTTCTTC.